The 23 T cell receptor beta chains below were found in one sample sequenced in a study of cytomegalovirus exposure and HLA in healthy donors. The PCR was carried out with 60 Vbeta primers and 13 Jbeta primers. The repertoire was sequenced with immunoSEQ multiplex PCR; TCRdb's copy has only in-frame clones and lacks some. This repertoire comprises approximately 120,000 clones; its ten largest clones make up roughly 1%. Material: PBMCs. These receptors came from a young man in good health and CMV-seronegative.

The V call is TRBV4-1, the J call TRBJ2-1, with 7 bases lining up with TRBD2. Germline CDR1 is MGHRA and CDR2 is YSYEKL. V gave up 4 bases and J gave up 2 bases; unmatched junction bases: 20. This CDR3 has 20 residues. CDR3 DNA: TGCGCCAGCAGCCTCCCCCCTCTGAGCCGTCCTAGCGGAACCTACAATGAGCAGTTCTTC. Protein sequence: CASSLPPLSRPSGTYNEQFF.

This rearrangement joins TRBV19 to TRBJ2-7, with D tentatively TRBD1 (6 bases). CDR3 size: 12 residues. Trimming took 6 bases from V and 3 from J, leaving 9 bases between them. Germline CDR1 and CDR2: LNHDA and SQIVND (reference sequence). The CDR3 region has the DNA TGTGCCAGTAGCACAGGGTACTACGAGCAGTACTTC. Its translation: CASSTGYYEQYF. The whole variable domain, remainder taken from reference TRBV19 and TRBJ2-7, is DGGITQSPKYLFRKEGQNVTLSCEQNLNHDAMYWYRQDPGQGLRLIYYSQIVNDFQKGDIAEGYSVSREKKESFPLTVTSAQKNPTAFYLCASSTGYYEQYFGPGTRLTVT.

J is TRBJ2-1 and V is TRBV28; no definite D call. Germline V lookup: CDR1 MDHEN, CDR2 SYDVKM. V lost 2 bases and J lost 9, with 17 bases in between. The CDR3 has 15 residues. The CDR3 protein is CASSLTSGPVGEQFF. The CDR3, as DNA: TGTGCCAGCAGTTTAACTTCGGGTCCAGTTGGTGAGCAGTTCTTC. Full variable domain (missing parts from reference TRBV28 and TRBJ2-1): DVKVTQSSRYLVKRTGEKVFLECVQDMDHENMFWYRQDPGLGLRLIYFSYDVKMKEKGDIPEGYSVSREKKERFSLILESASTNQTSMYLCASSLTSGPVGEQFFGPGTRLTVL.

V gene TRBV27 combines with J gene TRBJ2-3; D uncertain. CDR1 is MNHEY, CDR2 SMNVEV, per germline (reference sequence). V was trimmed by 2 bases and J by 5 bases, leaving 8 bases between them. This CDR3 contains 13 residues. CDR3 DNA: TGTGCCAGCAGTTTAGGGCTTCAAGATACGCAGTATTTT. It codes for CASSLGLQDTQYF.

The chain employs TRBV18 and TRBJ2-1, with TRBD2 matching over 7 bases. V was pared by 3 bases and J by 7 bases, with 9 bases of the junction left unmatched. The CDR3 extends over 15 amino acids. CDR1 and CDR2 from the germline V gene are KGHSH and LQKENI. The CDR3 sequence is CASSPLADGLNEQFF. The DNA for the CDR3 is TGTGCCAGCTCACCGCTAGCGGACGGGCTAAATGAGCAGTTCTTC. The variable domain in full, with the rest retrieved from reference TRBV18 and TRBJ2-1, is NAGVMQNPRHLVRRRGQEARLRCSPMKGHSHVYWYRQLPEEGLKFMVYLQKENIIDESGMPKERFSAEFPKEGPSILRIQQVVRGDSAAYFCASSPLADGLNEQFFGPGTRLTVL.

The chain links TRBV30 to TRBJ1-1, with 8 bases fitting TRBD1. The germline V gene encodes CDR1 GTSNPN and CDR2 SVGIG (reference sequence). CDR3 length: 13 residues. The V segment lost 6 bases and the J segment 3 bases; nucleotides outside the gene matches: 6. The CDR3 reads CACGQGRDTEAFF. CDR3 in DNA: TGTGCCTGCGGACAGGGTAGAGACACTGAAGCTTTCTTT.

This sequence joins TRBV18 and TRBJ1-4; D is unresolved. V lost 1 base, J lost 4 bases, and 13 bases lay in between. Germline V CDR1 and CDR2: KGHSH, LQKENI. CDR3 length: 16 residues. Here the CDR3 DNA reads TGTGCCAGCTCACCACAGAGGCGGGAGTTTAATGAAAAACTGTTTTTT. This sequence encodes CASSPQRREFNEKLFF. Looking up the rest from reference TRBV18 and TRBJ1-4 gives the full variable domain: NAGVMQNPRHLVRRRGQEARLRCSPMKGHSHVYWYRQLPEEGLKFMVYLQKENIIDESGMPKERFSAEFPKEGPSILRIQQVVRGDSAAYFCASSPQRREFNEKLFFGSGTQLSVL.

The chain links TRBV19 to TRBJ1-5, with TRBD1 identical over 9 bases. Germline V gives CDR1 LNHDA, CDR2 SQIVND (reference sequence). J lost 6 bases, V lost 1 base, and 4 bases had no gene match. The CDR3 is 15 residues long. The CDR3 bases are TGTGCCAGTAGTATAGGGGACAGGGTGAGTCAGCCCCAGCATTTT. Its protein product is CASSIGDRVSQPQHF.

The rearrangement joins TRBV5-1 to TRBJ2-7; perhaps TRBD1 as D (5 bases). There are 12 residues in the CDR3. The V end lost 4 bases, the J end lost 5 bases, and 10 bases lay between the germline ends. From germline, CDR1 is SGHRS and CDR2 YFSETQ. The CDR3 loop is CASSPQGNEQYF. The CDR3 DNA is TGCGCCAGCAGCCCGCAGGGAAACGAGCAGTACTTC.

This chain links TRBV5-6 with TRBJ2-3; 10 bases agree with TRBD2. J gave up 6 bases and V 4 bases, and 11 bases lay outside the gene matches. This CDR3 is built from 16 residues. The germline V gene has CDR1 SGHDT and CDR2 YYEEEE. In nucleotides, the CDR3 is TGTGCCAGCAGCCTTGGACTAGCGGCTCCCATGGATACGCAGTATTTT. As protein: CASSLGLAAPMDTQYF.

This chain joins TRBV30 and TRBJ1-2; no firm D call. The V and J ends lost 0 bases and 3 bases respectively, with 11 bases between them. The CDR3 contains 14 residues. Germline V lookup: CDR1 GTSNPN, CDR2 SVGIG (reference sequence). The CDR3 bases are TGTGCCTGGAGTGTAAGCGTCTACGACTATGGCTACACCTTC. It yields the protein CAWSVSVYDYGYTF.

This sequence joins TRBV4-1 and TRBJ2-5; D might be TRBD2 (6 bases). From germline, CDR1 is MGHRA and CDR2 YSYEKL. The CDR3 is 17 residues long. V shed 0 bases and J shed 4 bases, with 18 bases lying between them. In nucleotides, the CDR3 is TGCGCCAGCAGCCAAGATCTTGGGCTGGGGGGAGCAGAGACCCAGTACTTC. Protein product: CASSQDLGLGGAETQYF.

This chain uses TRBV9 with TRBJ2-1, with 14 bases aligning to TRBD2. Per germline, CDR1 SGDLS and CDR2 YYNGEE. J was trimmed by 1 base and V by 0 bases; bases with no gene match: 9. The CDR3 sequence is 20 residues long. The CDR3 DNA sequence: TGTGCCAGCAGCGTAGGAATCGGGACTAGCGGGAGTGGTTCCTACAATGAGCAGTTCTTC. Translating it yields CASSVGIGTSGSGSYNEQFF.

The gene calls are TRBV5-6 and TRBJ1-6; D gene ambiguous. Trimming stripped 4 bases from V and 14 bases from J, with 19 bases between. CDR3 size: 14 residues. CDR1 and CDR2 from the germline V gene are SGHDT and YYEEEE. The CDR3 is CASSPSPADSSLHF. CDR3 sequence (DNA): TGTGCCAGCAGCCCTAGTCCGGCGGATTCCTCCCTCCACTTT.

V gene TRBV29-1 combines with J gene TRBJ1-2; D call uncertain. The CDR3 is 12 amino acids. Looked up from germline, CDR1 is SQVTM and CDR2 is ANQGSEA. Trimming left V 5 bases short and J 7 bases short, with 14 bases between. CDR3 sequence reads: CSVMMSGGGYTF. The CDR3 region has the DNA TGCAGCGTTATGATGTCCGGAGGTGGCTACACCTTC.

V is TRBV19 and J is TRBJ1-1, with D perhaps TRBD1 (5 bases). Between the trimmed V and J ends, which lost 6 bases and 5 bases, there was a span of 16 bases. Germline V lookup: CDR1 LNHDA, CDR2 SQIVND (reference sequence). CDR3 length: 14 amino acids. CDR3 sequence reads: CASSPAGGYTEAFF. The CDR3 DNA follows: TGTGCCAGTAGCCCCGCCGGGGGATATACTGAAGCTTTCTTT. The variable domain in full, with the rest retrieved from reference TRBV19 and TRBJ1-1, is DGGITQSPKYLFRKEGQNVTLSCEQNLNHDAMYWYRQDPGQGLRLIYYSQIVNDFQKGDIAEGYSVSREKKESFPLTVTSAQKNPTAFYLCASSPAGGYTEAFFGQGTRLTVV.

This chain uses TRBV18 with TRBJ1-1; D is undetermined. Germline V gene data show CDR1 as KGHSH and CDR2 as LQKENI. This CDR3 contains 13 residues. The V end was cut by 2 bases, the J end by 8 bases, with 12 bases between. The CDR3 coding sequence is TGTGCCAGCTCACCAGGAGGGTCGTCCGAAGCTTTCTTT. Translation gives CASSPGGSSEAFF.

This chain links TRBV30 with TRBJ1-1; perhaps TRBD1 as D (5 bases). With 2 bases removed from V and 1 base from J, the gap between germline ends came to 8 bases. From germline, CDR1 is GTSNPN and CDR2 SVGIG (reference sequence). CDR3 length: 13 residues. DNA of the CDR3: TGTGCCTGGAGTCTACAGGAGAACACTGAAGCTTTCTTT. As protein: CAWSLQENTEAFF.

This chain uses TRBV2 with TRBJ1-2; 7 bases agree with TRBD1. The CDR3 sequence is 11 residues long. Looked up from germline, CDR1 is SNHLY and CDR2 is FYNNEI. The CDR3 sequence is CSTGNNYGYTF. The CDR3 nucleotides read TGTTCGACAGGGAATAACTATGGCTACACCTTC.

The CDR3 sequence: CASSSDRTSGYEQYF. CDR3 DNA: TGTGCCAGCAGCTCGGACAGGACTAGCGGATACGAGCAGTACTTC. The chain combines TRBV7-2 with TRBJ2-7; TRBD2 matches at 10 bases. The germline V gene has CDR1 SGHTA and CDR2 FQGNSA. V gave up 4 bases and J gave up 4 bases; unmatched junction bases: 7. The CDR3 length is 15 residues. Full variable domain (outside the CDR3, taken from reference TRBV7-2 and TRBJ2-7): GAGVSQSPSNKVTEKGKDVELRCDPISGHTALYWYRQSLGQGLEFLIYFQGNSAPDKSGLPSDRFSAERTGGSVSTLTIQRTQQEDSAVYLCASSSDRTSGYEQYFGPGTRLTVT.

This sequence joins TRBV15 and TRBJ1-2; TRBD1 matches 7 bases. Germline values: CDR1 LNHNV, CDR2 YYDKDF (reference sequence). This CDR3 spans 14 amino acids. V lost 2 bases to trimming and J lost 4 bases; unmatched junction nucleotides: 4. CDR3 sequence reads: CATSRSWDSYGYTF. The CDR3 nucleotides read TGTGCCACCAGCAGAAGCTGGGACAGCTATGGCTACACCTTC.

The V call is TRBV19, the J call TRBJ2-7; 8 bases align to TRBD1. The length of the CDR3 is 13 residues. Germline CDR1 LNHDA, CDR2 SQIVND (reference sequence). The ends lost 11 bases at V and 7 bases at J; junction bases unmatched: 13. CDR3 loop: CASQGQGAREQYF. DNA for the CDR3: TGTGCCTCCCAGGGGCAGGGGGCAAGGGAGCAGTACTTC.

This chain joins TRBV6-1 and TRBJ2-7, with a weak D call TRBD2 (5 bases). Trimming took 0 bases from V and 1 from J, leaving 10 bases between them. The length of the CDR3 is 15 residues. CDR1 and CDR2 from the germline V gene are MNHNS and SASEGT. The CDR3 is CASSEAPGESYEQYF. The CDR3, as DNA: TGTGCCAGCAGTGAAGCGCCTGGGGAGTCCTACGAGCAGTACTTC.